This entry lists 20 T cell receptor beta chains sequenced from one sample in a study of shared clonotypes between healthy human individuals. Only in-frame clones appear in the TCRdb table, and some are missing; sequencing was by immunoSEQ multiplex PCR. The sample yields approximately 1,500,000 clones, roughly 96% seen once. The sample taken for sequencing was naive CD4+ T cells sorted from blood. Subset given: CD45RA+ positively selected. The origin of the receptors is a young man in good health.

Concerning this clone: This specimen includes other DNA sequences encoding the same CDR3. The chain combines TRBV9 with TRBJ2-5; TRBD1 or TRBD2 may be the D gene (5 bases each). Germline V lookup: CDR1 SGDLS, CDR2 YYNGEE. This CDR3 is 13 amino acids long. The germline V and J ends were trimmed by 4 bases and 5 bases, with 12 bases remaining between them. Here the CDR3 DNA reads TGTGCCAGCAGCCCCTCGGGACGGGAGACCCAGTACTTC. Amino acid sequence: CASSPSGRETQYF.

V is TRBV18 and J is TRBJ1-4, with 8 bases that match TRBD1. Per the germline V gene, CDR1 is KGHSH and CDR2 is LQKENI. This CDR3 has 15 residues. The trim removed 1 base at V and 8 bases at J, leaving 6 bases unmatched. DNA for the CDR3: TGTGCCAGCTCACCACGCGCAGGGGGCTCAGAAAAACTGTTTTTT. This sequence encodes CASSPRAGGSEKLFF.

This clone was recorded once. The chain couples TRBV9 to TRBJ2-1; 11 nucleotides line up with TRBD2. Trimming took 4 bases from V and 8 from J; bases not matched to a gene: 11. Germline V CDR1 and CDR2: SGDLS, YYNGEE. The CDR3 sequence is 16 residues long. The DNA for the CDR3 is TGTGCCAGCAGCCCCCAGATGGTAGCGGGAGGGTATGAGCAGTTCTTC. This codes for CASSPQMVAGGYEQFF. Together with reference TRBV9 and TRBJ2-1, the CDR3 gives the full variable domain: DSGVTQTPKHLITATGQRVTLRCSPRSGDLSVYWYQQSLDQGLQFLIQYYNGEERAKGNILERFSAQQFPDLHSELNLSSLELGDSALYFCASSPQMVAGGYEQFFGPGTRLTVL.

The chain uses TRBV5-4 and TRBJ2-2, with TRBD1 identical over 7 bases. This CDR3 region has 15 residues. The V gene's germline CDR1 is SGHNT and CDR2 YYREEE (reference sequence). J lost 4 bases, V lost 2 bases, and 5 bases had no gene match. The CDR3 here is CASSFVGTVTGELFF. CDR3 in DNA: TGTGCCAGCAGCTTTGTGGGGACAGTCACCGGGGAGCTGTTTTTT.

The chain carries TRBV28 and TRBJ1-3; 7 bases map to TRBD1. Trimming cost V 3 bases and J 1 base; bases outside gene matches: 3. The CDR3 is 15 amino acids. Per germline, CDR1 MDHEN and CDR2 SYDVKM. CDR3 residues: CASSFLDRSGNTIYF. In DNA form, the CDR3 reads TGTGCCAGCAGTTTTCTGGACAGGTCTGGAAACACCATATATTTT.

V usage is TRBV19 and J usage is TRBJ1-5; tentatively, D is TRBD1 (6 bases). The CDR3 contains 14 residues. The V end lost 6 bases, the J end lost 4 bases, and 13 bases lay between the germline ends. CDR1 and CDR2 (germline): LNHDA, SQIVND (reference sequence). This CDR3 reads CASSLQGLNQPQHF. Here the CDR3 DNA reads TGTGCCAGTAGCCTACAGGGTCTTAATCAGCCCCAGCATTTT.

The chain links TRBV5-1 to TRBJ1-1; a weak D match, TRBD1 (5 bases). Between the trimmed V and J ends, which lost 1 base and 0 bases, there was a span of 13 bases. Germline V CDR1 and CDR2: SGHRS, YFSETQ. CDR3 length: 16 residues. The CDR3, as DNA: TGCGCCAGCAGCTTGACCGCAGGGAACATGAACACTGAAGCTTTCTTT. Translated, it gives CASSLTAGNMNTEAFF.

V usage is TRBV7-2 and J usage is TRBJ2-5, with 12 bases matching TRBD2. The V segment lost 0 bases and the J segment 1 base; nucleotides outside the gene matches: 3. Germline V lookup: CDR1 SGHTA, CDR2 FQGNSA. The CDR3 runs 17 residues. The DNA for the CDR3 is TGTGCCAGCAGCTTAGCGCTAGCGGGAGGGCTCCAAGAGACCCAGTACTTC. Translated, it gives CASSLALAGGLQETQYF.

The rearrangement links TRBV19 to TRBJ2-1; D gene ambiguous. Trimming left V 4 bases short and J 7 bases short, with 11 bases between. The V gene's germline CDR1 is LNHDA and CDR2 SQIVND (reference sequence). The CDR3 length is 13 residues. DNA of the CDR3: TGTGCCAGTAGTACCTCCCCGGAGAATGAGCAGTTCTTC. Its protein is CASSTSPENEQFF.

The table lists this clone with a count of one. The chain employs TRBV5-1 and TRBJ1-3; D remains ambiguous. Germline V gene sequence: CDR1 SGHRS, CDR2 YFSETQ. The germline V and J ends were trimmed by 4 bases and 3 bases, with 8 bases remaining between them. The CDR3 runs 13 residues. This CDR3 reads CASSGGIGNTIYF. CDR3 in DNA: TGCGCCAGCAGCGGAGGAATTGGAAACACCATATATTTT.

The V gene is TRBV18, the J gene TRBJ2-7, with D maybe TRBD2 (6 bases). Germline V gene sequence: CDR1 KGHSH, CDR2 LQKENI. This CDR3 is 14 amino acids long. The V and J ends lost 7 bases and 0 bases respectively, with 13 bases between them. In DNA, the CDR3 is TGTGCCAGCTTGCCGGGACTTGGCTCCTACGAGCAGTACTTC. Translation: CASLPGLGSYEQYF. Full variable domain (missing parts from reference TRBV18 and TRBJ2-7): NAGVMQNPRHLVRRRGQEARLRCSPMKGHSHVYWYRQLPEEGLKFMVYLQKENIIDESGMPKERFSAEFPKEGPSILRIQQVVRGDSAAYFCASLPGLGSYEQYFGPGTRLTVT.

The genes are TRBV13 and TRBJ2-4; the D is unclear. Germline CDR1 is PRHDT and CDR2 is FYEKMQ (reference sequence). V lost 4 bases to trimming and J lost 0 bases, with 10 bases between them. CDR3 length: 15 amino acids. The CDR3, as DNA: TGTGCCAGCAGCTCCATTACCTTAGCCAAAAACATTCAGTACTTC. Its translation: CASSSITLAKNIQYF.

The V gene is TRBV27, the J gene TRBJ2-1; 13 nucleotides agree with TRBD2. This CDR3 has 16 amino acids. Trimming took 6 bases from V and 2 from J; bases not matched to a gene: 4. The V gene's germline CDR1 is MNHEY and CDR2 SMNVEV (reference sequence). CDR3: CASRPGTSGTYNEQFF. The DNA of the CDR3 is TGTGCCAGCAGACCCGGGACTAGCGGGACCTACAATGAGCAGTTCTTC.

The chain recombines TRBV4-2 with TRBJ2-5; D is undetermined. The ends were cut back, 0 bases at V and 5 bases at J, with 7 bases in the middle. This CDR3 is built from 13 residues. Germline V gene lookup returns CDR1 LGHNA and CDR2 YNFKEQ. Here the CDR3 DNA reads TGTGCCAGCAGCCAAGATATAGGGGAGACCCAGTACTTC. This translates into CASSQDIGETQYF.

The CDR3 region is CAISESMGTGLGKLFF. In nucleotides, the CDR3 is TGTGCCATCAGTGAGTCGATGGGGACAGGGTTGGGAAAACTGTTTTTT. V and J are TRBV10-3 and TRBJ1-4; 9 positions agree with TRBD1. The CDR3 runs 16 residues. CDR1 is ENHRY, CDR2 SYGVKD, per germline. V lost 0 bases to trimming and J lost 10 bases; unmatched junction nucleotides: 9.

V is TRBV5-3 and J is TRBJ1-2, with D uncertain. TRBV5-3 is an open reading frame whose function is uncertain. This CDR3 contains 14 residues. Deletions cut 0 bases from V and 7 bases from J, with 13 bases between. The CDR3 spells CARSLDGRVGGYTF. The CDR3 DNA reads as TGTGCCAGAAGCTTGGACGGACGGGTAGGTGGCTACACCTTC.

V and J are TRBV6-1 and TRBJ1-5; D gene unclear. The CDR3 runs to 13 residues. V lost 11 bases to trimming and J lost 3 bases, with 14 bases between them. Germline CDR1 MNHNS, CDR2 SASEGT. This CDR3 reads CALSIEPNQPQHF. As DNA, the CDR3 is TGTGCCCTCAGCATCGAGCCCAATCAGCCCCAGCATTTT.

The chain combines TRBV18 with TRBJ1-1; tentative D call: TRBD1 (5 bases). The length of the CDR3 is 15 residues. Deletions cut 3 bases from V and 0 bases from J, with 11 bases between. Per germline, CDR1 KGHSH and CDR2 LQKENI. CDR3: CASSPLGGLNTEAFF. CDR3 sequence (DNA): TGTGCCAGCTCACCCTTGGGGGGGTTGAACACTGAAGCTTTCTTT.

The chain employs TRBV5-6 and TRBJ2-7, with D perhaps matching TRBD1 (6 bases). Germline CDR1 reads SGHDT; CDR2 reads YYEEEE. The CDR3 length is 15 residues. Between the trimmed V and J ends, which lost 0 bases and 4 bases, there was a span of 14 bases. The CDR3 DNA is TGTGCCAGCAGCTTGGCCGGGCAGGGGTTTTACGAGCAGTACTTC. Translated, it gives CASSLAGQGFYEQYF.

The V gene is TRBV4-1, the J gene TRBJ2-1, with a weak D call TRBD2 (5 bases). This CDR3 is 16 amino acids long. Germline values: CDR1 MGHRA, CDR2 YSYEKL. The V end was cut by 0 bases, the J end by 1 base, with 10 bases between. The CDR3 here is CASSQDSRTSYNEQFF. In nucleotides, the CDR3 is TGCGCCAGCAGCCAAGATAGCCGGACTTCCTACAATGAGCAGTTCTTC.